The 20 T cell receptor beta chains reported below all come from one sample, sequenced in a study of neurological immune-mediated disorders. TCRdb reprocessed the 5' RACE reads with MiXCR, giving one entry per CDR3 protein. Of fewer than 50,000 distinct CDR3 sequences listed, approximately 13% are singletons. The time point here: longitudinal time-point 3. Source material: PBMCs. The receptors originated from a man younger than 40 in good health.

This clonotype appeared many times. The J gene is TRBJ1-5, the V gene TRBV5-1; D remains unclear. This CDR3 has 13 residues. V was trimmed by 0 bases and J by 4 bases, leaving 5 bases between them. Germline CDR1 SGHRS, CDR2 YFSETQ. CDR3 residues: CASSLGWNQPQHF. The CDR3 DNA sequence: TGCGCCAGCAGCTTGGGTTGGAATCAGCCCCAGCATTTT.

Ten or more counts support this clonotype. V and J are TRBV12-3 or TRBV12-4 and TRBJ2-3; 8 nucleotides align to TRBD2. CDR3 length equals 16 residues. V gave up 5 bases and J gave up 1 base; unmatched junction bases: 8. DNA of the CDR3: TGTGCCAGCAGTCTTTGGGAAGCGGGGGGCACAGATACGCAGTATTTT. Amino acids: CASSLWEAGGTDTQYF.

This clonotype was found many times. The chain couples TRBV11-2 to TRBJ1-1, with 9 positions matching TRBD1. The germline CDR1 and CDR2 sequences are SGHAT and FQNNGV. Germline trimming cut 5 bases from V and 3 bases from J; bases unmatched to any gene: 7. The CDR3 extends over 15 amino acids. This CDR3 reads CASSQTGGPYTEAFF. CDR3 bases: TGTGCCAGCAGCCAGACAGGGGGACCCTACACTGAAGCTTTCTTT.

This clonotype appeared many times. The gene calls are TRBV27 and TRBJ2-1, with 7 bases identical to TRBD1. The junction had 6 bases not matched to a gene; V was cut back by 1 base and J by 3 bases. Germline V gives CDR1 MNHEY, CDR2 SMNVEV (reference sequence). The CDR3 length is 16 residues. CDR3 bases: TGTGCCAGCAGTTTATTGAAAGGGGGCTTCTACAATGAGCAGTTCTTC. This sequence encodes CASSLLKGGFYNEQFF.

This clonotype was counted ten times or more. This rearrangement joins TRBV20-1 to TRBJ1-3; 8 nucleotides line up with TRBD1. V was clipped by 3 bases and J by 4 bases; unmatched bases: 5. Germline lookup yields CDR1 DFQATT and CDR2 SNEGSKA (reference sequence). The CDR3 extends over 14 amino acids. CDR3 nucleotides: TGCAGTGCTAGTTCAGGGGGCGTAGGAAACACCATATATTTT. It yields the protein CSASSGGVGNTIYF.

This clonotype was observed many times. This sequence joins TRBV20-1 and TRBJ2-2; TRBD2 matches 8 bases. The germline V gene encodes CDR1 DFQATT and CDR2 SNEGSKA (reference sequence). Trimming at V came to 1 base and at J to 3 bases, leaving 10 bases not matched to a gene. This CDR3 has 17 amino acids. This CDR3 reads CSARAPLAGGYTGELFF. DNA of the CDR3: TGCAGTGCTAGAGCACCCCTGGCGGGAGGTTACACCGGGGAGCTGTTTTTT.

The genes are TRBV20-1 and TRBJ2-6, with TRBD1 matching over 9 bases. V was pared by 1 base and J by 7 bases, with 5 bases of the junction left unmatched. The CDR3 runs to 15 residues. Germline CDR1 is DFQATT and CDR2 is SNEGSKA (reference sequence). CDR3 loop: CSARGTGESANVLTF. As DNA, the CDR3 is TGCAGTGCTAGAGGGACAGGGGAGAGTGCCAACGTCCTGACTTTC.

This clonotype has at least ten counts. The CDR3 is CASSFRTAEAFF. The CDR3 DNA sequence: TGTGCCAGCAGTTTCCGGACAGCTGAAGCTTTCTTT. The rearrangement joins TRBV28 to TRBJ1-1; perhaps TRBD1 as D (6 bases). The CDR3 totals 12 residues. In germline, CDR1 is MDHEN, CDR2 SYDVKM. The V end lost 3 bases, the J end lost 6 bases, and 8 bases lay between the germline ends.

This clonotype was recorded many times. The V gene is TRBV5-1, the J gene TRBJ2-1; 12 bases match TRBD2. J gave up 2 bases and V 4 bases, and 4 bases lay outside the gene matches. Germline V gene lookup returns CDR1 SGHRS and CDR2 YFSETQ. The CDR3 totals 16 residues. As DNA, the CDR3 is TGCGCCAGCAGCCCGACTAGCGGGAGTACCTACAATGAGCAGTTCTTC. Protein: CASSPTSGSTYNEQFF.

This clonotype was detected many times. The rearrangement links TRBV12-3 or TRBV12-4 to TRBJ2-7; possibly TRBD2 for D (6 bases). The CDR3 consists of 13 residues. Trimming cost V 6 bases and J 3 bases, with 12 bases left between them. CDR3 DNA: TGTGCCAGCAGCGGGAGTAGGGACTACGAGCAGTACTTC. Protein: CASSGSRDYEQYF.

For this clonotype: This likely comes from a read error, as the CDR3 has no conserved phenylalanine or tryptophan at its end. The J gene is TRBJ2-1, the V gene TRBV20-1; 13 nucleotides agree with TRBD2. The junction had 6 bases not matched to a gene; V was cut back by 5 bases and J by 8 bases. The CDR3 consists of 14 residues. The germline V gene has CDR1 DFQATT and CDR2 SNEGSKA (reference sequence). CDR3 loop: CSAGLAGEGDEQFL. In DNA form, the CDR3 reads TGCAGTGCTGGACTAGCGGGAGAAGGCGATGAGCAGTTCTTA.

This clonotype was found many times. The rearrangement uses TRBV5-5 and TRBJ1-5; no clear D. From germline, CDR1 is SGHKS and CDR2 YYEKEE (reference sequence). V lost 2 bases and J lost 6, with 15 bases in between. This CDR3 region has 15 residues. CDR3 DNA sequence: TGTGCCAGCAGCTTCCGGCTGGTCGTCAGTCAGCCCCAGCATTTT. Translation: CASSFRLVVSQPQHF.

This clonotype has at least ten counts. The V gene is TRBV7-9, the J gene TRBJ2-1; TRBD2 matches 12 bases. CDR1 and CDR2 from the germline V gene are SEHNR and FQNEAQ (reference sequence). J lost 4 bases, V lost 5 bases, and 12 bases had no gene match. This CDR3 has 18 residues. This CDR3 is CASSLTAWTSGIYNEQFF. The DNA for the CDR3 is TGTGCCAGCAGCCTAACCGCCTGGACTAGCGGGATATACAATGAGCAGTTCTTC.

This clonotype was counted at least ten times. The chain links TRBV20-1 to TRBJ2-3; D may be TRBD1 or TRBD2 (5 bases each). Trimming stripped 5 bases from V and 0 bases from J, with 12 bases between. The length of the CDR3 is 14 residues. Germline CDR1 DFQATT, CDR2 SNEGSKA (reference sequence). The CDR3 DNA reads TGCAGTGCTCCCCCGGGGCTTAGCACAGATACGCAGTATTTT. Protein sequence: CSAPPGLSTDTQYF.

The sample holds many counts of this clonotype. This chain links TRBV2 with TRBJ2-3, with D possibly being TRBD1 (6 bases). CDR3 length equals 13 residues. Per the germline V gene, CDR1 is SNHLY and CDR2 is FYNNEI. V was trimmed by 5 bases and J by 3 bases, leaving 9 bases between them. In DNA, the CDR3 is TGTGCCAGCAGTTGGACAGTGACAGATACGCAGTATTTT. As protein: CASSWTVTDTQYF.

This clonotype has a count of ten or more. The rearrangement uses TRBV20-1 and TRBJ2-7; D is uncertain. CDR3 length equals 12 residues. Deletions cut 6 bases from V and 0 bases from J, with 9 bases between. Germline V CDR1 and CDR2: DFQATT, SNEGSKA (reference sequence). The CDR3 loop is CSAVVGSYEQYF. The CDR3 nucleotides read TGCAGTGCCGTAGTGGGCTCCTACGAGCAGTACTTC.

This clonotype was detected ten times or more. The J gene is TRBJ2-5, the V gene TRBV5-1; 9 nucleotides line up with TRBD1. The germline V gene encodes CDR1 SGHRS and CDR2 YFSETQ. The trim removed 4 bases at V and 3 bases at J, leaving 7 bases unmatched. The CDR3 loop spans 15 amino acids. The CDR3 reads CASSPWGQGEETQYF. The CDR3 DNA is TGCGCCAGCAGCCCGTGGGGACAGGGAGAAGAGACCCAGTACTTC.

This clonotype was seen ten or more times. V is TRBV20-1 and J is TRBJ2-2, with 10 bases matching TRBD2. Losses at the gene ends were 1 base for V and 0 bases for J; bases not matched to a gene: 5. Germline CDR1 reads DFQATT; CDR2 reads SNEGSKA (reference sequence). The CDR3 has 17 residues. CDR3 nucleotide sequence: TGCAGTGCTAGAGGTGACAGCGGGAGGGCGAACACCGGGGAGCTGTTTTTT. This encodes CSARGDSGRANTGELFF.

The sample holds many counts of this clonotype. This chain joins TRBV11-2 and TRBJ2-7; D gene unclear. The CDR3 length is 13 residues. The germline V and J ends were trimmed by 1 base and 3 bases, with 7 bases remaining between them. CDR1 SGHAT and CDR2 FQNNGV come from the germline V gene. CDR3 loop: CASSLGQLYEQYF. In DNA form, the CDR3 reads TGTGCCAGCAGCTTAGGGCAGCTCTACGAGCAGTACTTC.

This clonotype has at least ten counts. The chain carries TRBV29-1 and TRBJ2-1; TRBD2 agrees at 9 bases. Trimming took 3 bases from V and 2 from J; bases not matched to a gene: 5. CDR1 and CDR2 (germline): SQVTM, ANQGSEA. The CDR3 contains 15 residues. The CDR3 bases are TGCAGCGTTGATGGTGGCGGGGGGGCCTACAATGAGCAGTTCTTC. It is translated as CSVDGGGGAYNEQFF.